One T cell receptor beta chain is described in this entry. RNA served as the template for amplifying TCR beta CDR3 regions. Following a first-round RT-PCR that used HTBI primers, a second-round multiplex PCR was carried out. MiXCR, run by TCRdb on the multiplex PCR reads, gives a single entry per CDR3 protein. This sample has around 1,000,000 distinct CDR3 sequences, with 35% to 40% found just once. This record belongs to a study of Graves' ophthalmopathy and Graves' hyperthyroidism. Study details: By definition, stable hyperthyroidism involved no ophthalmopathy within 18 months of follow-up.

Germline V gene lookup returns CDR1 MDHEN and CDR2 SYDVKM. V was trimmed by 2 bases and J by 3 bases, leaving 10 bases between them. The CDR3 loop spans 14 amino acids. The chain couples TRBV28 to TRBJ1-2; no reliable D call. Sequenced sample: peripheral blood or thyroid tissue (not recorded which). The sequence was obtained from an adult man with Graves' hyperthyroidism. The DNA of the CDR3 is TGTGCCAGCAGTTTAATCCAGCTCGACTATGGCTACACCTTC. The encoded protein is CASSLIQLDYGYTF.